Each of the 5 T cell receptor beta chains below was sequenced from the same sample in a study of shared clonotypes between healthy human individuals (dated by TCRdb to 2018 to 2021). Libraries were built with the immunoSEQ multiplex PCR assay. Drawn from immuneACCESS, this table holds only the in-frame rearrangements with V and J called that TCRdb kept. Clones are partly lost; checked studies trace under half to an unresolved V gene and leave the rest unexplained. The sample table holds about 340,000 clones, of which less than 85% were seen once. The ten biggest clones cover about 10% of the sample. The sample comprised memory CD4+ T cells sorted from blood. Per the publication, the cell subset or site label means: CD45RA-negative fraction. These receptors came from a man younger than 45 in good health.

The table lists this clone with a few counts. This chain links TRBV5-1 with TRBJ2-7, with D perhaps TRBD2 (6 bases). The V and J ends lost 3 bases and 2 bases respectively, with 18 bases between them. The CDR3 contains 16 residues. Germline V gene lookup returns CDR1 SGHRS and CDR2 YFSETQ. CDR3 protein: CASSSTAGTGPYEQYF. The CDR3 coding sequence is TGCGCCAGCAGCTCAACTGCCGGGACTGGCCCCTACGAGCAGTACTTC.

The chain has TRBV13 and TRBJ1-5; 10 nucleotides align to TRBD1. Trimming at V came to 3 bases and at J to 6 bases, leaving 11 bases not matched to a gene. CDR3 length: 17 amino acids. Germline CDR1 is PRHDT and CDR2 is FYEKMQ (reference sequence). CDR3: CASSFIDRGRPSQPQHF. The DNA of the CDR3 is TGTGCCAGCAGCTTCATTGACAGGGGGCGGCCAAGTCAGCCCCAGCATTTT.

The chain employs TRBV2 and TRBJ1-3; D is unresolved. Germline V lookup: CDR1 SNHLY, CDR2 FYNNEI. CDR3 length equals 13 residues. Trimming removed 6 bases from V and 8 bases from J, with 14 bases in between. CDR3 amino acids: CASSAVGRDTIYF. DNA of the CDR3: TGTGCCAGCAGCGCGGTGGGTAGGGACACCATATATTTT. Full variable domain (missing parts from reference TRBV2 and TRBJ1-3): EPEVTQTPSHQVTQMGQEVILRCVPISNHLYFYWYRQILGQKVEFLVSFYNNEISEKSEIFDDQFSVERPDGSNFTLKIRSTKLEDSAMYFCASSAVGRDTIYFGEGSWLTVV.

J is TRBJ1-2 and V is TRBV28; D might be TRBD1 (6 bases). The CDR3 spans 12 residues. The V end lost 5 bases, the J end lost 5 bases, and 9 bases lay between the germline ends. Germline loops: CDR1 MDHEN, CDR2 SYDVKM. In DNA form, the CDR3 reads TGTGCCAGCAGTCTCACAGGGTATGGCTACACCTTC. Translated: CASSLTGYGYTF.

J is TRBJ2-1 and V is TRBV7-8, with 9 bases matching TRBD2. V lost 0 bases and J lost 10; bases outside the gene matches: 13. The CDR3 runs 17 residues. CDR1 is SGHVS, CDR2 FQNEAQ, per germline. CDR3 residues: CASSLAISGSVKAEQFF. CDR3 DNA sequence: TGTGCCAGCAGCTTAGCGATTAGCGGGAGTGTAAAGGCCGAGCAGTTCTTC.